This is a list of T cell receptor beta chains from one sample in a study of CD8 T cells in Susac syndrome. MiXCR, applied by TCRdb to the immunoSEQ multiplex PCR reads, yields one record per CDR3 protein. The data contain 200,000 to 300,000 distinct CDR3 sequences, 93% of them singletons. Sequenced sample: CD4+ T cells from PBMCs. Receptors originate from a human donor with multiple sclerosis. Each CDR3 is given with its conserved first and last residue. Fields, in order: clone size, D gene, J gene, V gene, CDR3 DNA, CDR3 protein. The D gene is left open where the match is weak. The size field is filled for only some rows; it gives once, few, many or a size class.

-,-,TRBJ1-5,TRBV20-1,TGCAGTGCTAGAGATCAGGATCTCGGCTTATTCAATCAGCCCCAGCATTTT,CSARDQDLGLFNQPQHF
-,-,TRBJ2-6,TRBV7-2,TGTGCCAGCAGCTTATCCAAGCAGGGGGCCAACGTCCTGACTTTC,CASSLSKQGANVLTF
-,-,TRBJ2-1,TRBV27,TGTGCCAGCGATTCAGGGGCCCCCTACAATGAGCAGTTCTTC,CASDSGAPYNEQFF
-,-,TRBJ2-2,TRBV12-5,TGTGCTAGTGCCGCGGCCCCGCAGAACACCGGGGAGCTGTTTTTT,CASAAAPQNTGELFF
-,-,TRBJ2-2,TRBV5-1,TGCGCCAGCAGCTTGGTGCGTGGGGGAGGCACCGGGGAGCTGTTTTTT,CASSLVRGGGTGELFF
-,-,TRBJ1-2,TRBV7-2,TGTGCCAGCAGCTGGGCGGGTGAAAGCTATGGCTACACCTTC,CASSWAGESYGYTF
-,TRBD1,TRBJ1-6,TRBV29-1,TGCAGCGCCCGGACAGGGAGGGATAATTCACCCCTCCACTTT,CSARTGRDNSPLHF
-,TRBD2,TRBJ2-1,TRBV6-1,TGTGCCAGCAGTCAGGCCGGACTAGCGGGAGGGAGCTCCTACAATGAGCAGTTCTTC,CASSQAGLAGGSSYNEQFF
-,TRBD1,TRBJ1-2,TRBV20-1,TGCAGTGCCAAAGGACAGGGCTATGGCTACACCTTC,CSAKGQGYGYTF
-,TRBD1,TRBJ2-3,TRBV10-3,TGTGCCATCAGTGAGGAGGGACAGGGGACAGATACGCAGTATTTT,CAISEEGQGTDTQYF
-,TRBD1,TRBJ2-7,TRBV12-3/TRBV12-4,TGTGCCAGCAGAGACAGGGGGGGTGATTACGAGCAGTACTTC,CASRDRGGDYEQYF
-,-,TRBJ2-1,TRBV7-3,TGTGCCAGCAGCTTCTCTCTTGCATCCGAGCAGTTCTTC,CASSFSLASEQFF
-,-,TRBJ2-7,TRBV3-1,TGTGCCAGCAGCAAGCGCGATCCCATTTCGTTAGACGAGCAGTACTTC,CASSKRDPISLDEQYF
-,TRBD1,TRBJ1-2,TRBV7-2,TGTGCCAGCAGCCCACGGACAGGGGGCACCTTC,CASSPRTGGTF
-,-,TRBJ2-5,TRBV20-1,TGCAGTGCTAGAAGGCAGGCTAAAGAGACCCAGTACTTC,CSARRQAKETQYF
-,TRBD1,TRBJ1-6,TRBV3-1,TGTGCCAGCAGCCCTACCGGACAGGGAGGAGGTTCACCCCTCCACTTT,CASSPTGQGGGSPLHF
-,TRBD2,TRBJ2-1,TRBV19,TGTGCCAGTAGCCAGGGACTAGCTCTCGGTGAGCAGTTCTTC,CASSQGLALGEQFF
-,TRBD1,TRBJ2-3,TRBV29-1,TGCAGCGGAGGACAGGTCACAGATACGCAGTATTTT,CSGGQVTDTQYF
once,-,TRBJ2-3,TRBV7-2,TGTGCCAGCAACTACGACGGGTCCCACACAGATACGCAGTATTTT,CASNYDGSHTDTQYF
-,TRBD1,TRBJ2-5,TRBV7-9,TGTGCCAGCAGCTTAAGGACAGGGGGGACGGAGACCCAGTACTTC,CASSLRTGGTETQYF
-,TRBD1,TRBJ2-2,TRBV7-6,TGTGCCAGCAGCAGAAACACAGGGGCCGCGGACACCGGGGAGCTGTTTTTT,CASSRNTGAADTGELFF
-,-,TRBJ2-5,TRBV4-2,TGTGCCAGCAGCCAACCGACGGTGGGGGAGACCCAGTACTTC,CASSQPTVGETQYF
-,TRBD1,TRBJ2-3,TRBV12-3/TRBV12-4,TGTGCCAGCAGTTTATTTGGACAGGGGTCAGATACGCAGTATTTT,CASSLFGQGSDTQYF
-,TRBD1,TRBJ1-6,TRBV4-1,TGCGCCAGCAGCCCGGGACAGGGGGAGAATTCACCCCTCCACTTT,CASSPGQGENSPLHF
-,TRBD1,TRBJ2-7,TRBV20-1,TGCAGTGCTAGGACAGGGGTGTCCTACGAGCAGTACTTC,CSARTGVSYEQYF
-,-,TRBJ1-5,TRBV6-5,TGTGCCAGCAGTTTATCCAGAGCCCGACGGCAGCCCCAGCATTTT,CASSLSRARRQPQHF
-,-,TRBJ1-1,TRBV5-6,TGTGCCAGCAGGGCGGGGACGAACACTGAAGCTTTCTTT,CASRAGTNTEAFF
-,-,TRBJ1-1,TRBV12-5,TGTGCTAGTGGTTTGGTACTAAGCCTTGCCACTGAAGCTTTCTTT,CASGLVLSLATEAFF
-,-,TRBJ2-5,TRBV6-2/TRBV6-3,TGTGCCAGCGTTGGGACTCAACAAGAGACCCAGTACTTC,CASVGTQQETQYF
-,-,TRBJ2-3,TRBV7-3,TGTGCCAGCAGTGGCGGGATTAGCACAGATACGCAGTATTTT,CASSGGISTDTQYF
-,TRBD1,TRBJ1-1,TRBV4-2,TGTGCCAGCAGCCCCGGGACAGGGGTGGGCACTGAAGCTTTCTTT,CASSPGTGVGTEAFF
few,-,TRBJ1-1,TRBV10-3,TGTGCCATCAGATCCGGGACCGTAGGGACTGAAGCTTTCTTT,CAIRSGTVGTEAFF
-,-,TRBJ1-1,TRBV27,TGTGCCAGCAGTTCGATAAGGACAGAGAACACTGAAGCTTTCTTT,CASSSIRTENTEAFF
-,-,TRBJ1-4,TRBV24-1,TGTGCCACCAGTGATCCGAATGAAAAACTGTTTTTT,CATSDPNEKLFF
-,TRBD1,TRBJ2-1,TRBV24-1,TGTGCCACCAGTGATCCGGGACAGGGGGCTGACGATGAGCAGTTCTTC,CATSDPGQGADDEQFF
-,TRBD1,TRBJ2-3,TRBV29-1,TGCAGCGTTGAGGGACAGGCCACAGATACGCAGTATTTT,CSVEGQATDTQYF
-,TRBD1,TRBJ1-1,TRBV7-3,TGTGCCAGCCGCCTCGCAGGGGGGGGCACTGAAGCTTTCTTT,CASRLAGGGTEAFF
once,TRBD2,TRBJ2-1,TRBV9,TGTGCCAGCAGCCTCCGGGGGGTGGACTACAATGAGCAGTTCTTC,CASSLRGVDYNEQFF
few,-,TRBJ2-7,TRBV18,TGTGCCAGCTCACCGGGGGACACACAGTACTTC,CASSPGDTQYF
-,-,TRBJ1-2,TRBV30,TGTGCCGGCCCGCGGCAGGGGTTTGGCTACACCTTC,CAGPRQGFGYTF
-,TRBD2,TRBJ2-7,TRBV7-2,TGTGCCAGCAGCCGGACTAGCGGGGGGACCGATTTTCGAGAGCAGTACTTC,CASSRTSGGTDFREQYF
-,-,TRBJ1-1,TRBV5-1,TGCGCCAGCTCACTCCAGGGATCGGACACTGAAGCTTTCTTT,CASSLQGSDTEAFF
-,TRBD2,TRBJ2-5,TRBV13,TGTGCCAGCAGCCGTCGGACTAGCGGGAGCCAAGAGACCCAGTACTTC,CASSRRTSGSQETQYF
-,-,TRBJ1-4,TRBV30,TGTGCCTGGAGTCCCCGAAGAACGAATGAAAAACTGTTTTTT,CAWSPRRTNEKLFF
-,TRBD1,TRBJ2-3,TRBV18,TGTGCCAGCTCACCACCTCGGACAGGGGGCACAGATACGCAGTATTTT,CASSPPRTGGTDTQYF
-,-,TRBJ2-1,TRBV3-1,TGTGCCAGCAGCCAAGTAGGACTGGCAAATAGTGAGCAGTTCTTC,CASSQVGLANSEQFF
-,TRBD1,TRBJ1-4,TRBV7-2,TGTGCCAGCAGCTTAGTGAGGACAGGGATAGGAAAACTGTTTTTT,CASSLVRTGIGKLFF
-,TRBD1,TRBJ1-3,TRBV18,TGTGCCAGCTCAGCGGAAAGGGGGCCCTCCGGGGGCTTAAACACCATATATTTT,CASSAERGPSGGLNTIYF
-,-,TRBJ2-6,TRBV5-5,TGTGCCAGCAGCTTGGTGGGGGGCGCGGGTTCTGGGGCCAACGTCCTGACTTTC,CASSLVGGAGSGANVLTF